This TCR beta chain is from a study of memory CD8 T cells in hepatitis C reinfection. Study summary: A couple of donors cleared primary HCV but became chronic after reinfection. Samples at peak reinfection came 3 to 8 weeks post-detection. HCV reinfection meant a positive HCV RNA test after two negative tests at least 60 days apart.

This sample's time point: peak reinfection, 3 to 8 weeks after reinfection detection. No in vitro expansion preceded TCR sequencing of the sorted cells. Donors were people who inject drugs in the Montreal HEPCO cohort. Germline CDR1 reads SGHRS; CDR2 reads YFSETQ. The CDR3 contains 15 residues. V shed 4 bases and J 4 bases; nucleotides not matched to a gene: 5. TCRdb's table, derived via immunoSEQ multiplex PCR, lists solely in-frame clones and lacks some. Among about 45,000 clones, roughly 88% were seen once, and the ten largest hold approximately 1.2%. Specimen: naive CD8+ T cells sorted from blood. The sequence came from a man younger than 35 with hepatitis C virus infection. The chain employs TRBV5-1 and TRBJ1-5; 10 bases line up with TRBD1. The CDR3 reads CASSPTGGPNQPQHF. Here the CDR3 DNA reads TGCGCCAGCAGCCCGACAGGGGGCCCAAATCAGCCCCAGCATTTT.